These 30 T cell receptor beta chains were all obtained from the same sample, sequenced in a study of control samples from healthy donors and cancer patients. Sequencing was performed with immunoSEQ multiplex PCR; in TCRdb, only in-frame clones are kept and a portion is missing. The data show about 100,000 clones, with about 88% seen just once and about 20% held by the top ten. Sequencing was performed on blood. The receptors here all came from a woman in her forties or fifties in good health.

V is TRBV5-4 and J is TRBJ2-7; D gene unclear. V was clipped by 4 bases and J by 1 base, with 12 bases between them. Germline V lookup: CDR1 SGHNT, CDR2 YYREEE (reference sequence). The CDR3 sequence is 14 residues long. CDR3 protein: CASSPSVQSYEQYV. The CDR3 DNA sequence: TGTGCCAGCAGCCCATCAGTTCAGTCCTACGAGCAGTACGTC.

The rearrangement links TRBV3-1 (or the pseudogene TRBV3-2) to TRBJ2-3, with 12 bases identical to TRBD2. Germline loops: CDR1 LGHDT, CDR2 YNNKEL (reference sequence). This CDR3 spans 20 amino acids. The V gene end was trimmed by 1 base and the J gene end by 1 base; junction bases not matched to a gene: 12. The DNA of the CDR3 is TGTGCCAGCAGCCAAGCCCCTCTAGCGGGAGGGCCCTCTGGCACAGATACGCAGTATTTT. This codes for CASSQAPLAGGPSGTDTQYF.

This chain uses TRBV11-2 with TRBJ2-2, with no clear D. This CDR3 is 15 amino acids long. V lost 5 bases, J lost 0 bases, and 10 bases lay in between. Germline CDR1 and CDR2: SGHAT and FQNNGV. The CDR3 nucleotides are TGTGCCAGCAGCCCGACCCTTACGAACACCGGGGAGCTGTTTTTT. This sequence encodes CASSPTLTNTGELFF.

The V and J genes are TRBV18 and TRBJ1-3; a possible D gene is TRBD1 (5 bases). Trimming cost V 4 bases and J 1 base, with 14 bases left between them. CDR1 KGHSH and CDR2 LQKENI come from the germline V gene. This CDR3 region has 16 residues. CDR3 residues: CASSQPTVVSGNTIYF. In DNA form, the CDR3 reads TGTGCCAGCTCACAACCGACAGTCGTTTCTGGAAACACCATATATTTT.

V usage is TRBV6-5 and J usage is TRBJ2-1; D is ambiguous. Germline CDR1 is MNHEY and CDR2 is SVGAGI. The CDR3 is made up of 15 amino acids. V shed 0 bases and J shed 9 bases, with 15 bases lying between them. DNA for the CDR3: TGTGCCAGCAGTTACTCGGGGTCACAGAGCTTTGAGCAGTTCTTC. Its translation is CASSYSGSQSFEQFF.

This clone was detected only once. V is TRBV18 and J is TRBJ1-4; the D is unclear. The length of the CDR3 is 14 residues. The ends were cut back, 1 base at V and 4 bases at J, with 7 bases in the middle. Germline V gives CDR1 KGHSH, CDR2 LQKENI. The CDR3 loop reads CASSPQEINEKLFF. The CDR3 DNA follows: TGTGCCAGCTCACCACAGGAGATTAATGAAAAACTGTTTTTT. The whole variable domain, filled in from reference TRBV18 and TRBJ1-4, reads NAGVMQNPRHLVRRRGQEARLRCSPMKGHSHVYWYRQLPEEGLKFMVYLQKENIIDESGMPKERFSAEFPKEGPSILRIQQVVRGDSAAYFCASSPQEINEKLFFGSGTQLSVL.

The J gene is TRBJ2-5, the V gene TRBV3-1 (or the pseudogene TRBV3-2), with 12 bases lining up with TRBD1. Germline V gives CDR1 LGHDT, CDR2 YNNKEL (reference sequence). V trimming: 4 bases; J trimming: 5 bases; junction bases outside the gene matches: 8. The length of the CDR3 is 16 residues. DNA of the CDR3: TGTGCCAGCAGCCTTCACCGGGACAGGGGGCCGGAGACCCAGTACTTC. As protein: CASSLHRDRGPETQYF.

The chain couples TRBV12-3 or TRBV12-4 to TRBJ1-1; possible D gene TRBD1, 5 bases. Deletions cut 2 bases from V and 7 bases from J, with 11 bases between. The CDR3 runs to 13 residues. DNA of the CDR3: TGTGCCAGCAGTTTATGGGGGAACTTTGAAGCTTTCTTT. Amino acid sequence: CASSLWGNFEAFF.

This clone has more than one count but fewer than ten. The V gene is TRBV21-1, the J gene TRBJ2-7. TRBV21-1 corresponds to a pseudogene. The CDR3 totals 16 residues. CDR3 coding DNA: TGTGCCAGCAGCAATTTCGGCAGCCTCTATTTTTCCGGGCAGTACGTC. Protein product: CASSNFGSLYFSGQYV.

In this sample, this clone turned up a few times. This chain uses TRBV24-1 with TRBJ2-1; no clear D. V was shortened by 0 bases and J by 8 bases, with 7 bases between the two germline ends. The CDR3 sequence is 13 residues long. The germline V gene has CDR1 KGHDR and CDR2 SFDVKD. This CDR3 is CATSDLVRDEQFF. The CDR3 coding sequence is TGTGCCACCAGTGATTTGGTGCGAGATGAGCAGTTCTTC.

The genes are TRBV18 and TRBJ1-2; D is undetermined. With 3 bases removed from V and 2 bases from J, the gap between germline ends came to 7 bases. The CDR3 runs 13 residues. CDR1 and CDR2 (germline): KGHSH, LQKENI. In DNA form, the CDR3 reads TGTGCCAGCTCACCGAGCGGCAACTATGGCTACACCTTC. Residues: CASSPSGNYGYTF.

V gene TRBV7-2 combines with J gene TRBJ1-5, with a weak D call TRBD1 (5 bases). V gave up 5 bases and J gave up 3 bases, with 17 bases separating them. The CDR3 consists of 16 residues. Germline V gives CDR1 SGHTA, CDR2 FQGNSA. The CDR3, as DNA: TGTGCCAGCAGCACTGACAGTACTGGGACCAATCAGCCCCAGCATTTT. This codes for CASSTDSTGTNQPQHF.

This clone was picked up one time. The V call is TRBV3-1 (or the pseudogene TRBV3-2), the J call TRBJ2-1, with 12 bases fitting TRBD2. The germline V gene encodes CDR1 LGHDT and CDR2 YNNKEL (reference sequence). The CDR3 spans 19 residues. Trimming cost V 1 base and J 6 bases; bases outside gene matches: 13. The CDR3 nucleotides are TGTGCCAGCAGCCAAGCTTTTCCTAGCGGGAGGGCCGGGGGCAATGAGCAGTTCTTC. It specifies CASSQAFPSGRAGGNEQFF.

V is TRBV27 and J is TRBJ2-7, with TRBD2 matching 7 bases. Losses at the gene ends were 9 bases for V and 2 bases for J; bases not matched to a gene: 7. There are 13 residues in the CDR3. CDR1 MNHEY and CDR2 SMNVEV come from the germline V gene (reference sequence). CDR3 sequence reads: CARAWGGTYEQYV. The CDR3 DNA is TGTGCCAGGGCGTGGGGGGGAACCTACGAGCAGTACGTC.

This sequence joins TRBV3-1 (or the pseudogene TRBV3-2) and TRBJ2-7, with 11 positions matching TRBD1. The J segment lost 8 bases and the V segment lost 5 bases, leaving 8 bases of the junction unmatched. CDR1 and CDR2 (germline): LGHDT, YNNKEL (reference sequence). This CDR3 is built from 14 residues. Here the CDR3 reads CASSFGQGAAQQYF. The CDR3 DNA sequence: TGTGCCAGCAGCTTTGGACAGGGGGCGGCCCAGCAGTACTTC.

CDR3 in amino acids: CASGFSFMGGEETQYF. Here the CDR3 DNA reads TGTGCTAGTGGTTTTTCCTTTATGGGGGGGGAGGAGACCCAGTACTTC. The chain uses TRBV12-5 and TRBJ2-5, with TRBD2 matching over 7 bases. The CDR3 consists of 16 residues. Germline trimming cut 3 bases from V and 5 bases from J; bases unmatched to any gene: 12. Per the germline V gene, CDR1 is LGHNT and CDR2 is FRNRAP.

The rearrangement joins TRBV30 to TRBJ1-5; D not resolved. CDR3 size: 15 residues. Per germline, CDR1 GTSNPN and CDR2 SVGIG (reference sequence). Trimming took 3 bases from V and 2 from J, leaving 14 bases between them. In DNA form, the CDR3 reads TGTGCCTGGAGAGCCTCAAAAGGTGGCAATCAGCCCCAGCATTTT. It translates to CAWRASKGGNQPQHF.

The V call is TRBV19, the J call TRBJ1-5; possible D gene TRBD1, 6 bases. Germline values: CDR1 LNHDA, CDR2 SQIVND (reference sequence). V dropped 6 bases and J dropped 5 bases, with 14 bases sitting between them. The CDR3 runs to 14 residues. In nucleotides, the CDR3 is TGTGCCAGTAGGGCAGGGGAGTTTCATCAGCCCCAGCATTTT. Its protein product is CASRAGEFHQPQHF.

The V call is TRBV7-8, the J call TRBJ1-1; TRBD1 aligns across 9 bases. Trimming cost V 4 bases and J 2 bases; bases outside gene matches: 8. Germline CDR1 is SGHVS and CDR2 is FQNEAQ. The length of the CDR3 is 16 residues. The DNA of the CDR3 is TGTGCCAGCAGCTCGCTGGGACAGGGTGGAAACACTGAAGCTTTCTTT. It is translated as CASSSLGQGGNTEAFF.

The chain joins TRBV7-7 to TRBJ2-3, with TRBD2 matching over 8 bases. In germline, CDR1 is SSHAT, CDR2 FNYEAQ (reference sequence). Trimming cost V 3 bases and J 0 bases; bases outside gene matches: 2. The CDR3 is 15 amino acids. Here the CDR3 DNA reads TGTGCCAGCAGCTTGGCTAGCGGGAGCACAGATACGCAGTATTTT. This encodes CASSLASGSTDTQYF.

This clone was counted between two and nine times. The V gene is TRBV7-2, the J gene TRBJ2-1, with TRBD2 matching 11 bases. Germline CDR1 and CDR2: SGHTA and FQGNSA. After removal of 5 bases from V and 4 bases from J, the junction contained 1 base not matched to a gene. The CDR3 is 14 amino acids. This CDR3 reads CASSPSGRYNEQFF. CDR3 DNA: TGTGCCAGCAGCCCTAGCGGGAGGTACAATGAGCAGTTCTTC.

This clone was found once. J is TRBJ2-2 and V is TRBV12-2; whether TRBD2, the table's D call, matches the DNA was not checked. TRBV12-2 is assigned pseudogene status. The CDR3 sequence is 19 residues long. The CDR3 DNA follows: TGTGCAAGTCGCTTACCCCTTATAACCGAGGGTTCTAACACCGGGGAGCTGTTTTTT. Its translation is CASRLPLITEGSNTGELFF.

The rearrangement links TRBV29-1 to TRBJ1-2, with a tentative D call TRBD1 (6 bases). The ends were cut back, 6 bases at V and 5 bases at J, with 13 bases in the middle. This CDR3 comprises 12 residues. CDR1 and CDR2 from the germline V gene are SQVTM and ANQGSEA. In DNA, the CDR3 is TGCAGCGTGGCAGGGGCATCATATGGCTACACCTTC. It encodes CSVAGASYGYTF.

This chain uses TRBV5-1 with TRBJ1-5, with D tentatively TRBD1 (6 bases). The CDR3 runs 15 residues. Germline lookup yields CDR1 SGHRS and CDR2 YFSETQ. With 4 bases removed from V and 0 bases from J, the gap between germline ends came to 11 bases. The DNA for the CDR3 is TGCGCCAGCAGCAGGGGGGGTAATAGCAATCAGCCCCAGCATTTT. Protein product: CASSRGGNSNQPQHF.

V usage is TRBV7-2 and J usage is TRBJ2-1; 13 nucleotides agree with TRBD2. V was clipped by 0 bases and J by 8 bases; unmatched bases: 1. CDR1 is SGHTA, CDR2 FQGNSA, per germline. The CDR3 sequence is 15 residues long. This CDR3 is CASSLALAGGYEQFF. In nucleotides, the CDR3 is TGTGCCAGCAGCTTAGCACTAGCGGGAGGGTATGAGCAGTTCTTC.

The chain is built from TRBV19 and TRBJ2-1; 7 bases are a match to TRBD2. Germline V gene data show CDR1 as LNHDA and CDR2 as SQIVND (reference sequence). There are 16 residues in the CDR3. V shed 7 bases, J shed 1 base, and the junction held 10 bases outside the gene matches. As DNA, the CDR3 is TGTGCCAGTACCGCCGGACTAGTCGGGTCCTACAATGAGCAGTTCTTC. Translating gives CASTAGLVGSYNEQFF.

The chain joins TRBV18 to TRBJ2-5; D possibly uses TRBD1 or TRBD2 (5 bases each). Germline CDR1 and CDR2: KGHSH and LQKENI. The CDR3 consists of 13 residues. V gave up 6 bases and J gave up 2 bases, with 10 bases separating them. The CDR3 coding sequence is TGTGCCAGCTCGGTGGGGGTACAAGAGACCCAGTACTTC. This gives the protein CASSVGVQETQYF.

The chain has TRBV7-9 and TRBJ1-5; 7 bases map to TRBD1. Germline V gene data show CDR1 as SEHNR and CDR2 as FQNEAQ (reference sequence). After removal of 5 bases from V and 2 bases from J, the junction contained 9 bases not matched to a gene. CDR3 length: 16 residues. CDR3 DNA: TGTGCCAGCAGCCATTCTTTTGACAGGGGCAATCAGCCCCAGCATTTT. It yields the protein CASSHSFDRGNQPQHF.

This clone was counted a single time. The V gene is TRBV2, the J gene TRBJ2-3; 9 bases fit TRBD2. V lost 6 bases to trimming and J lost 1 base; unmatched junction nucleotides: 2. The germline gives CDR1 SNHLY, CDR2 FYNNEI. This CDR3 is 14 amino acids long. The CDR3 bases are TGTGCCAGCAGCCCTAGCGGGGGCACAGATACGCAGTATTTT. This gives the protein CASSPSGGTDTQYF.

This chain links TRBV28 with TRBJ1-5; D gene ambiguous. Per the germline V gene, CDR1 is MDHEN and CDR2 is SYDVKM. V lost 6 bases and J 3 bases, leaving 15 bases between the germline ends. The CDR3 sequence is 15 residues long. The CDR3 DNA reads TGTGCCAGCAGCCGATCGGGAGGGCCCAATCAGCCCCAGCATTTT. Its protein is CASSRSGGPNQPQHF. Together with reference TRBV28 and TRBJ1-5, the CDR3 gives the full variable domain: DVKVTQSSRYLVKRTGEKVFLECVQDMDHENMFWYRQDPGLGLRLIYFSYDVKMKEKGDIPEGYSVSREKKERFSLILESASTNQTSMYLCASSRSGGPNQPQHFGDGTRLSIL.